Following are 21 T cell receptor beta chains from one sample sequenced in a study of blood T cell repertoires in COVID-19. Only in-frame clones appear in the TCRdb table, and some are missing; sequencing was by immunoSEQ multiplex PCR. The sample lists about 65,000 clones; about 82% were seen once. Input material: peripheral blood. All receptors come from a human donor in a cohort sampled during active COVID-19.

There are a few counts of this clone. The CDR3 region has the DNA TGTGCCAGCAGTTACTCGAGAGGGACTAGCGGGGGGGCTAGCACAGATACGCAGTATTTT. Protein sequence: CASSYSRGTSGGASTDTQYF. V usage is TRBV6-2 or TRBV6-3 and J usage is TRBJ2-3, with 16 bases that match TRBD2. V shed 0 bases, J shed 0 bases, and the junction held 6 bases outside the gene matches. The CDR3 sequence is 20 residues long. CDR1 is MNHEY, CDR2 SVGEGT, per germline.

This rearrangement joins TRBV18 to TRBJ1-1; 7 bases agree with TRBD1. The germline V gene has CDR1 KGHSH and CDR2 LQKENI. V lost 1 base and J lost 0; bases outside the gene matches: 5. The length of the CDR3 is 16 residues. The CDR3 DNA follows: TGTGCCAGCTCACCACTGGGACAGCGCCTGAACACTGAAGCTTTCTTT. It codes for CASSPLGQRLNTEAFF. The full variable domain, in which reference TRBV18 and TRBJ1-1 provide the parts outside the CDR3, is NAGVMQNPRHLVRRRGQEARLRCSPMKGHSHVYWYRQLPEEGLKFMVYLQKENIIDESGMPKERFSAEFPKEGPSILRIQQVVRGDSAAYFCASSPLGQRLNTEAFFGQGTRLTVV.

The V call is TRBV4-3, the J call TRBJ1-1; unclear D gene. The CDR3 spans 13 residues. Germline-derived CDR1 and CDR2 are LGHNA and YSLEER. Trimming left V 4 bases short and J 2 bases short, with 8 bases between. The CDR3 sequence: CASSLEPNTEAFF. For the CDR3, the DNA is TGCGCCAGCAGCCTCGAGCCCAACACTGAAGCTTTCTTT.

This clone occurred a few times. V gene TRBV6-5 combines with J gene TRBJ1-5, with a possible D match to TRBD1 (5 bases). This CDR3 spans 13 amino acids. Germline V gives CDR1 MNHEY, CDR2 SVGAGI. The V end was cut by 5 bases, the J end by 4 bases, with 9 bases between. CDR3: CASSTGENQPQHF. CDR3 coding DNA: TGTGCCAGCAGTACGGGGGAAAATCAGCCCCAGCATTTT.

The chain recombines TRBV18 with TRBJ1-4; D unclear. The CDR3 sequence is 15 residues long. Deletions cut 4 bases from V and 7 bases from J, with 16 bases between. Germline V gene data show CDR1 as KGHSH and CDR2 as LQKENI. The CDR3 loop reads CASSLTASGIEKLFF. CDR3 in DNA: TGTGCCAGCTCACTTACAGCGTCGGGAATTGAAAAACTGTTTTTT.

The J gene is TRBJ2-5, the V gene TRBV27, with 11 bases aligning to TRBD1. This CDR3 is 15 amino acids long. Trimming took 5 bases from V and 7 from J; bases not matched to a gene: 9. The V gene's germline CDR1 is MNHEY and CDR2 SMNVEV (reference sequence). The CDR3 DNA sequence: TGTGCCAGCAGTCTTGGACAGGGGGCGCGTGGGACCCAGTACTTC. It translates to CASSLGQGARGTQYF.

This CDR3 is CWGICTGELFF. DNA for the CDR3: TGTTGGGGCATTTGCACCGGGGAGCTGTTTTTT. V is TRBV21-1 and J is TRBJ2-2; the D segment call TRBD1 is taken from the table without a DNA check. TRBV21-1 is described as a pseudogene. This CDR3 has 11 amino acids.

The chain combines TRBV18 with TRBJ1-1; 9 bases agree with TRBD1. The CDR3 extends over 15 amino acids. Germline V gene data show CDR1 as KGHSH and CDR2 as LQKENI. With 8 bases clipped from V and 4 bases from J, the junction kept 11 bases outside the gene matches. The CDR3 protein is CASRFGQGKSTEAFF. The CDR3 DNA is TGTGCCAGCCGTTTTGGACAGGGGAAAAGCACTGAAGCTTTCTTT.

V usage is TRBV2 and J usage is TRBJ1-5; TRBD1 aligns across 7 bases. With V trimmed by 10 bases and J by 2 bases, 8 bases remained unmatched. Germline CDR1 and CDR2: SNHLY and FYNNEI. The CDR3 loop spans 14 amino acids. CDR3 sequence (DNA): TGTGCCAACAAACAGGGGAATGGCAATCAGCCCCAGCATTTT. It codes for CANKQGNGNQPQHF.

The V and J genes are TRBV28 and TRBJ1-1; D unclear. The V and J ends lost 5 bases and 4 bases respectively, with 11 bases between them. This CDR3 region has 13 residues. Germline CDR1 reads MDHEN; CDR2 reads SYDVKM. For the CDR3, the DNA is TGTGCCAGCAGTCTCCCCGGACTCACTGAAGCTTTCTTT. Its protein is CASSLPGLTEAFF.

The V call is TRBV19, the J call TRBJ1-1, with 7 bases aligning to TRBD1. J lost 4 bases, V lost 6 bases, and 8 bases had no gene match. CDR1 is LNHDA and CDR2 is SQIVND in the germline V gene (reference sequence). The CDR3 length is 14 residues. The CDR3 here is CASRLGGYGTEAFF. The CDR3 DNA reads TGTGCCAGTAGGTTAGGGGGCTACGGCACTGAAGCTTTCTTT.

The CDR3 DNA is TGCGCCAGCAGCCGTAAGGGAGGGGGTGGTACAGATACGCAGTATTTT. The encoded protein is CASSRKGGGGTDTQYF. V gene TRBV5-1 combines with J gene TRBJ2-3; tentative D call: TRBD2 (7 bases). Germline CDR1 is SGHRS and CDR2 is YFSETQ. Deletions cut 4 bases from V and 3 bases from J, with 18 bases between. This CDR3 region has 16 residues. The whole variable domain, remainder taken from reference TRBV5-1 and TRBJ2-3, is KAGVTQTPRYLIKTRGQQVTLSCSPISGHRSVSWYQQTPGQGLQFLFEYFSETQRNKGNFPGRFSGRQFSNSRSEMNVSTLELGDSALYLCASSRKGGGGTDTQYFGPGTRLTVL.

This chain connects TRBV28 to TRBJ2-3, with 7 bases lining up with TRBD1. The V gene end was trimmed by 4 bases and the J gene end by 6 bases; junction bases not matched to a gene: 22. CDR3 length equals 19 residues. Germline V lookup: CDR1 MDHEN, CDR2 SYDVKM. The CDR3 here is CASSYPPEGTGEGVDTQYF. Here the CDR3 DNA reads TGTGCCAGCAGTTACCCGCCTGAAGGCACAGGGGAAGGCGTTGATACGCAGTATTTT.

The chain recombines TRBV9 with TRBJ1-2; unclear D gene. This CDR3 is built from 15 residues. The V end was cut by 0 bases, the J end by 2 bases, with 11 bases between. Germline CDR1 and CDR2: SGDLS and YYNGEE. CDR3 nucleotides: TGTGCCAGCAGCGTAGATAACAGCATGAACTATGGCTACACCTTC. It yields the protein CASSVDNSMNYGYTF.

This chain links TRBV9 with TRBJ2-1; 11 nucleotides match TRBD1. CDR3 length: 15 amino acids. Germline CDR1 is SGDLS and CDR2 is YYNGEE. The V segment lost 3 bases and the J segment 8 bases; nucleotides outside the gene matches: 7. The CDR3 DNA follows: TGTGCCAGCAGCGCGGACAGGGGGCGAATGTATGAGCAGTTCTTC. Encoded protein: CASSADRGRMYEQFF.

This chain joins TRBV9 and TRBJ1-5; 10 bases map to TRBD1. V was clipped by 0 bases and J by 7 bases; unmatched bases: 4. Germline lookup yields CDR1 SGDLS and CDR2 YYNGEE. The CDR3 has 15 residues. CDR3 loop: CASSVGGTGAQPQHF. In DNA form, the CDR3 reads TGTGCCAGCAGCGTAGGGGGGACAGGGGCCCAGCCCCAGCATTTT.

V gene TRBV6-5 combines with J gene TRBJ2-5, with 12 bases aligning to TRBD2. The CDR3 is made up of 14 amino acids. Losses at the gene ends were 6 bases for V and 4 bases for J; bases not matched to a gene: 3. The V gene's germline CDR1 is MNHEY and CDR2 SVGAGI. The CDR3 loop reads CASSGLAGRETQYF. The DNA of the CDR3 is TGTGCCAGCAGCGGACTAGCGGGGCGAGAGACCCAGTACTTC.

In DNA, the CDR3 is TGCGCCAGCAGCCAAGGACTAGCGGATAATTACGAGCAGTACTTC. It is translated as CASSQGLADNYEQYF. This chain joins TRBV4-1 and TRBJ2-7; the match to TRBD2 covers 9 bases. CDR3 size: 15 residues. Unmatched junction bases numbered 5, after V lost 1 base and J lost 4 bases. The germline gives CDR1 MGHRA, CDR2 YSYEKL.

The CDR3 bases are TGCGCCAGCAGCTTGGGTCTAGCGGACTACAATGAGCAGTTCTTC. Translation: CASSLGLADYNEQFF. This rearrangement joins TRBV5-1 to TRBJ2-1, with 7 bases aligning to TRBD2. Trimming at V came to 0 bases and at J to 3 bases, leaving 3 bases not matched to a gene. The CDR3 runs 15 residues. CDR1 and CDR2 from the germline V gene are SGHRS and YFSETQ. Full variable domain (outside the CDR3, taken from reference TRBV5-1 and TRBJ2-1): KAGVTQTPRYLIKTRGQQVTLSCSPISGHRSVSWYQQTPGQGLQFLFEYFSETQRNKGNFPGRFSGRQFSNSRSEMNVSTLELGDSALYLCASSLGLADYNEQFFGPGTRLTVL.

The CDR3 DNA follows: TGTGCCAGCAGCCACTGGGACACCTCTAACTATGGCTACACCTTC. It translates to CASSHWDTSNYGYTF. The rearrangement joins TRBV3-1 (or the pseudogene TRBV3-2) to TRBJ1-2; perhaps TRBD1 as D (6 bases). V lost 3 bases and J 0 bases, leaving 11 bases between the germline ends. Germline values: CDR1 LGHDT, CDR2 YNNKEL (reference sequence). The CDR3 length is 15 residues.

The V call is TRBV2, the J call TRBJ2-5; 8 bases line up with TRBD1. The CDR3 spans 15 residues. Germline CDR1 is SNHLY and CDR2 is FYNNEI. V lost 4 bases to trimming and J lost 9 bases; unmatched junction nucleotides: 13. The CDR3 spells CASSGQGSWGPAQYF. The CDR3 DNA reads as TGTGCCAGCAGTGGACAGGGGAGCTGGGGTCCGGCCCAGTACTTC. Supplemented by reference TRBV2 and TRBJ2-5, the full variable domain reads EPEVTQTPSHQVTQMGQEVILRCVPISNHLYFYWYRQILGQKVEFLVSFYNNEISEKSEIFDDQFSVERPDGSNFTLKIRSTKLEDSAMYFCASSGQGSWGPAQYFGPGTRLLVL.